These T cell receptor beta chains were read from a single sample in a study of blood T cell repertoires in COVID-19. Clones were sequenced by immunoSEQ multiplex PCR, and TCRdb holds only the in-frame ones, with some missing. The table shows 95,000 to 100,000 clones, with 86% occurring only once. Sequences were obtained from peripheral blood. The receptors shown here come from a man older than 75 with acute or convalescent COVID-19. Both conserved end residues are part of each CDR3. Each record gives: CDR3 protein, CDR3 DNA, J gene, V gene, clone size, D gene. D genes are given only for firm matches. Size is omitted from some rows. Given values are once, few, many or a class for expanded clones.

CDR3: CASSYGGQNTGELFF; DNA: TGTGCCAGCAGTTACGGGGGACAGAACACCGGGGAGCTGTTTTTT; J: TRBJ2-2; V: TRBV6-5; size: .; D: .
CDR3: CASSLDLNTEAFF; DNA: TGCGCCAGCAGCTTGGACTTAAACACTGAAGCTTTCTTT; J: TRBJ1-1; V: TRBV5-1; size: few; D: .
CDR3: CASSLGLRIGDTEAFF; DNA: TGTGCCAGCAGTCTGGGCCTCAGGATCGGCGACACTGAAGCTTTCTTT; J: TRBJ1-1; V: TRBV2; size: .; D: .
CDR3: CASSLAPRAAESNQPQHF; DNA: TGCGCCAGCAGCTTGGCGCCCAGGGCGGCAGAAAGCAATCAGCCCCAGCATTTT; J: TRBJ1-5; V: TRBV5-1; size: .; D: .
CDR3: CASSSGTGLYSNQPQHF; DNA: TGTGCCAGCAGTTCCGGGACAGGGTTATATAGCAATCAGCCCCAGCATTTT; J: TRBJ1-5; V: TRBV28; size: few; D: TRBD1
CDR3: CSASGTYEQYF; DNA: TGCAGTGCGAGTGGTACCTACGAGCAGTACTTC; J: TRBJ2-7; V: TRBV20-1; size: .; D: .
CDR3: CASRPEGRLTAGNTIYF; DNA: TGTGCCAGCAGACCGGAGGGACGCCTAACCGCCGGAAACACCATATATTTT; J: TRBJ1-3; V: TRBV28; size: .; D: .
CDR3: CASSLIQQDTQYF; DNA: TGTGCCAGCAGTTTAATACAGCAAGATACGCAGTATTTT; J: TRBJ2-3; V: TRBV12-3/TRBV12-4; size: .; D: .
CDR3: CASSPVGGAYEQYF; DNA: TGTGCCAGCAGCCCGGTCGGGGGGGCTTACGAGCAGTACTTC; J: TRBJ2-7; V: TRBV5-6; size: .; D: TRBD2
CDR3: CASSRGQGRGYNSPLHF; DNA: TGTGCCAGCAGCCGGGGACAGGGCAGGGGATATAATTCACCCCTCCACTTT; J: TRBJ1-6; V: TRBV21-1; size: .; D: .
CDR3: CATTRGGQETQYF; DNA: TGTGCCACCACGAGAGGGGGCCAAGAGACCCAGTACTTC; J: TRBJ2-5; V: TRBV10-3; size: .; D: .
CDR3: CASRTGTGPWEQYF; DNA: TGTGCCAGCAGGACCGGGACAGGACCTTGGGAGCAGTACTTC; J: TRBJ2-7; V: TRBV27; size: once; D: TRBD1
CDR3: CASSSIRDKAYEQYF; DNA: TGTGCCAGCAGTTCGATCCGGGACAAGGCCTACGAGCAGTACTTC; J: TRBJ2-7; V: TRBV28; size: .; D: .
CDR3: CASSLVGAEQYF; DNA: TGTGCCAGCAGCTTAGTAGGGGCCGAGCAGTACTTC; J: TRBJ2-7; V: TRBV7-9; size: few; D: .
CDR3: CASSLRTANTGELFF; DNA: TGCGCCAGCAGCTTGAGGACAGCGAACACCGGGGAGCTGTTTTTT; J: TRBJ2-2; V: TRBV5-1; size: .; D: .
CDR3: CASSPDSTGNTIYF; DNA: TGCGCCAGCAGCCCTGACAGTACTGGAAACACCATATATTTT; J: TRBJ1-3; V: TRBV5-1; size: .; D: .
CDR3: CASSPTTGVSGEQYF; DNA: TGTGCCAGCAGCCCAACAACTGGGGTCTCGGGGGAGCAGTACTTC; J: TRBJ2-7; V: TRBV7-9; size: few; D: .
CDR3: CASSSRAGGDTFSNQPQHF; DNA: TGTGCCAGCAGCTCAAGGGCAGGTGGGGACACCTTTAGCAATCAGCCCCAGCATTTT; J: TRBJ1-5; V: TRBV5-6; size: once; D: .
CDR3: CASSPTVGGLAGGTQYF; DNA: TGTGCCAGCAGCCCAACAGTAGGTGGGCTAGCGGGAGGTACGCAGTATTTT; J: TRBJ2-3; V: TRBV7-3; size: .; D: TRBD2
CDR3: CASSIAGGAYEQYF; DNA: TGTGCCAGCAGTATAGCGGGAGGGGCCTACGAGCAGTACTTC; J: TRBJ2-7; V: TRBV7-8; size: .; D: TRBD2
CDR3: CASSLLAGNTIYF; DNA: TGTGCCAGCAGCCTACTCGCTGGAAACACCATATATTTT; J: TRBJ1-3; V: TRBV7-9; size: .; D: .
CDR3: CASSEASGLAGRAYEQYF; DNA: TGTGCCAGCAGTGAAGCTTCGGGACTAGCGGGGCGAGCCTACGAGCAGTACTTC; J: TRBJ2-7; V: TRBV6-1; size: .; D: TRBD2
CDR3: CASSQDPPIPGELFF; DNA: TGTGCCAGCAGCCAAGATCCCCCCATCCCCGGGGAGCTGTTTTTT; J: TRBJ2-2; V: TRBV3-1/TRBV3-2; size: .; D: .
CDR3: CASSRDRVNYGYTF; DNA: TGTGCCAGCAGTAGGGACAGGGTGAACTATGGCTACACCTTC; J: TRBJ1-2; V: TRBV28; size: .; D: TRBD1
CDR3: CASHPGQGNQPQHF; DNA: TGTGCCAGCCACCCCGGACAGGGCAATCAGCCCCAGCATTTT; J: TRBJ1-5; V: TRBV19; size: .; D: TRBD1
CDR3: CASSRTDISEQYF; DNA: TGTGCCAGCAGCCGCACGGACATCTCTGAGCAGTACTTC; J: TRBJ2-7; V: TRBV5-4; size: .; D: .
CDR3: CASSKYWGQVNGYTF; DNA: TGTGCCAGCAGCAAATATTGGGGACAGGTTAATGGCTACACCTTC; J: TRBJ1-2; V: TRBV21-1; size: .; D: .
CDR3: CVSSSGAIVNSPLHF; DNA: TGTGTCAGCAGCTCAGGGGCTATCGTGAATTCACCCCTCCACTTT; J: TRBJ1-6; V: TRBV9; size: once; D: .
CDR3: CASSLRQGATNEKLFF; DNA: TGTGCCAGCAGTTTACGACAGGGGGCAACTAATGAAAAACTGTTTTTT; J: TRBJ1-4; V: TRBV2; size: .; D: TRBD1
CDR3: CASSFRQGNTEAFF; DNA: TGCGCCAGCAGCTTTCGGCAGGGCAACACTGAAGCTTTCTTT; J: TRBJ1-1; V: TRBV5-1; size: .; D: .
CDR3: CAISESETLYEQYF; DNA: TGTGCCATCAGTGAGTCAGAGACATTGTACGAGCAGTACTTC; J: TRBJ2-7; V: TRBV10-3; size: .; D: .
CDR3: CASSLAPGLKSSTDTQYF; DNA: TGCGCCAGCAGCTTGGCCCCGGGTCTCAAGTCATCCACAGATACGCAGTATTTT; J: TRBJ2-3; V: TRBV5-1; size: once; D: .
CDR3: CASAGTGVYGYTF; DNA: TGTGCCAGCGCGGGGACAGGGGTTTATGGCTACACCTTC; J: TRBJ1-2; V: TRBV6-6; size: .; D: TRBD1
CDR3: CASSADRGNRPQHF; DNA: TGTGCCAGCAGCGCAGACAGAGGAAATCGGCCCCAGCATTTT; J: TRBJ1-5; V: TRBV7-2; size: .; D: .
CDR3: CASSTGLAGGGGTGELFF; DNA: TGTGCCAGCAGTACGGGACTAGCGGGAGGGGGAGGCACCGGGGAGCTGTTTTTT; J: TRBJ2-2; V: TRBV28; size: .; D: TRBD2